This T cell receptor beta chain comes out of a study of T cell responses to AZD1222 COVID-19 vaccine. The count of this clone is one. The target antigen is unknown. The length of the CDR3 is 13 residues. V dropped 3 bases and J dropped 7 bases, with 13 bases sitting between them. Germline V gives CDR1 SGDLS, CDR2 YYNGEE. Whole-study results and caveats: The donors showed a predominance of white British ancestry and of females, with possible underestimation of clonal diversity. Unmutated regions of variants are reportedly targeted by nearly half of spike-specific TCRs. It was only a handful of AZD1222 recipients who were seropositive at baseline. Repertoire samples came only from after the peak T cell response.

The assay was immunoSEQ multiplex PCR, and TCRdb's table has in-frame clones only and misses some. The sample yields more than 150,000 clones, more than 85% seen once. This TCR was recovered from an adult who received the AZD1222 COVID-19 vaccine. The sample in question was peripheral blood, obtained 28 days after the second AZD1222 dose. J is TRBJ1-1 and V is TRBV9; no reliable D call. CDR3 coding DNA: TGTGCCAGCAGCGCTGAGGGAGGGTTTGAAGCTTTCTTT. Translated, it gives CASSAEGGFEAFF.